The next 5 T cell receptor beta chains were all read from a single sample in a study of early T cells in non-severe SARS-CoV-2 infection. TCRdb called the 5' RACE reads again in MiXCR, with one record for every CDR3 protein. The sample has 75,000 to 100,000 distinct CDR3 sequences, roughly 15% seen once. The source material was whole blood. The receptors stem from an adult who was a healthcare worker with PCR-confirmed SARS-CoV-2 infection or an uninfected control (not recorded which).

V usage is TRBV12-3 or TRBV12-4 and J usage is TRBJ2-2, with D perhaps TRBD2 (6 bases). The CDR3 runs to 16 residues. V was pared by 6 bases and J by 6 bases, with 20 bases between. CDR3 amino acids: CASSTLGRTRAGELFF. CDR3 DNA: TGTGCCAGCAGCACCCTGGGGAGGACCCGAGCCGGGGAGCTGTTTTTT.

The chain has TRBV5-1 and TRBJ1-5; perhaps TRBD1 as D (5 bases). V was shortened by 1 base and J by 3 bases, with 11 bases between the two germline ends. The CDR3 runs to 15 residues. Germline V gene lookup returns CDR1 SGHRS and CDR2 YFSETQ. The CDR3 protein is CASSLLQGPNQPQHF. DNA for the CDR3: TGCGCCAGCAGCTTGCTCCAGGGCCCCAATCAGCCCCAGCATTTT.

The rearrangement joins TRBV29-1 to TRBJ2-1; no clear D. This CDR3 is 11 amino acids long. Per the germline V gene, CDR1 is SQVTM and CDR2 is ANQGSEA. Trimming removed 7 bases from V and 7 bases from J, with 11 bases in between. The CDR3 DNA follows: TGCAGCGGGTCACTCGGGAATGAGCAGTTCTTC. This codes for CSGSLGNEQFF.

The CDR3 DNA sequence: TGTGCCAGCAGCCCGGTGGGAGGCGAGCAGTACTTC. Amino acids: CASSPVGGEQYF. The genes are TRBV5-4 and TRBJ2-7, with D tentatively TRBD2 (6 bases). The CDR3 extends over 12 amino acids. Germline CDR1 and CDR2: SGHNT and YYREEE (reference sequence). Trimming removed 4 bases from V and 6 bases from J, with 11 bases in between. Looking up the rest from reference TRBV5-4 and TRBJ2-7 gives the full variable domain: ETGVTQSPTHLIKTRGQQVTLRCSSQSGHNTVSWYQQALGQGPQFIFQYYREEENGRGNFPPRFSGLQFPNYSSELNVNALELDDSALYLCASSPVGGEQYFGPGTRLTVT.

The sample holds many counts of this clonotype. J is TRBJ2-1 and V is TRBV11-2; 7 positions match TRBD2. The germline gives CDR1 SGHAT, CDR2 FQNNGV. V lost 5 bases and J lost 3; bases outside the gene matches: 13. The CDR3 has 17 amino acids. As DNA, the CDR3 is TGTGCCAGCAGCGCAGACTTGACCGGGACTATCTACAATGAGCAGTTCTTC. Protein product: CASSADLTGTIYNEQFF.